This TCR beta chain was obtained from a study of identical twins. Study observations and caveats: Some out-of-frame alpha sequences were shared by twins, and these showed excess low generation probability.

Trimming cost V 3 bases and J 5 bases, with 14 bases left between them. The germline V gene has CDR1 KGHDR and CDR2 SFDVKD. The CDR3 has 15 amino acids. TCRdb fed the 5' RACE reads into MiXCR, producing one record per CDR3 protein. The sample records over 600,000 distinct CDR3 sequences, about 20% being singletons. With regard to this clonotype: Its antigen remains unknown.

The same data also contributed to another study, on T cells expressing NK-cell markers. That source notes: Seven HCMV-seropositive donors and one seronegative donor made up the eight sequenced donors.

V and J are TRBV24-1 and TRBJ2-3, with a weak D call TRBD2 (7 bases). The TCR originated in a woman in her late teens or twenties in good health. The sequenced sample consisted of PBMCs. The CDR3 DNA reads TGTGCCACCAGTGATCCTCGGGGGGCTGGAGATACGCAGTATTTT. As protein: CATSDPRGAGDTQYF.